Listed below are T cell receptor beta chains from one sample, sequenced in a study of blood T cell repertoires in COVID-19. TCRdb's table, derived via immunoSEQ multiplex PCR, lists solely in-frame clones and lacks some. Among about 290,000 clones listed, about 85% were seen once. The specimen was peripheral blood. The receptors come from a woman between 50 and 59 years old with active or convalescent COVID-19. The CDR3 runs from the conserved cysteine through the conserved F or W. The D gene is left open where the match is weak. Rows may omit the clone size; those that give it use once, few, many or a size class.

TRBJ2-2 | NA | NA | TRBV9 | TGTGCCAGCAGCCTGACTACTACGAACACCGGGGAGCTGTTTTTT | CASSLTTTNTGELFF
TRBJ1-3 | NA | NA | TRBV2 | TGTGCCAGCAAAGCTCAGGGGTTATCTGGAAACACCATATATTTT | CASKAQGLSGNTIYF
TRBJ2-1 | NA | NA | TRBV4-1 | TGCGCCAGCAGCCAGCAGAGGGAGGCCCATGAGCAGTTCTTC | CASSQQREAHEQFF
TRBJ1-3 | once | NA | TRBV7-8 | TGTGCCAGCAGCTTAGATCGGTTTTTGCAGGGCCGGTCTGGAAACACCATATATTTT | CASSLDRFLQGRSGNTIYF
TRBJ1-2 | NA | TRBD1 | TRBV19 | TGTGCCAGTAGTATCGACAGGGTGAACTATGGCTACACCTTC | CASSIDRVNYGYTF
TRBJ2-1 | NA | TRBD2 | TRBV27 | TGTGCCAGCAGTATAGGGACTAGCGGGAGGAATGAGCAGTTCTTC | CASSIGTSGRNEQFF
TRBJ2-7 | few | NA | TRBV7-9 | TGTGCCAGCAGCCCCGGGGGACTGCCGTACGAGCAGTACTTC | CASSPGGLPYEQYF
TRBJ2-2 | NA | TRBD1 | TRBV6-1 | TGTGCCAGCAGTGCGTTACAGGGGGCAAGGGGAACCGGGGAGCTGTTTTTT | CASSALQGARGTGELFF
TRBJ2-7 | NA | TRBD2 | TRBV19 | TGTGCCAGTAGCCTGACTAGCGGGAGCCACGAGCAGTACTTC | CASSLTSGSHEQYF
TRBJ1-2 | NA | NA | TRBV18 | TGTGCCAGCTCTCCACTCGCCCCTCCGGGCAGCAGGGCATCTGGCTACACCTTC | CASSPLAPPGSRASGYTF
TRBJ1-1 | NA | TRBD1 | TRBV6-5 | TGTGCCAGCAGTTCCCGGACAGGGATGGGCACTGAAGCTTTCTTT | CASSSRTGMGTEAFF
TRBJ1-1 | NA | NA | TRBV27 | TGTGCCAGCAGGATGTATGCGGGTGGGACTGAAGCTTTCTTT | CASRMYAGGTEAFF
TRBJ1-1 | once | TRBD1 | TRBV4-1 | TGCGCCAGCAGCCGGGGACAGGGGTGGGAGAACACTGAAGCTTTCTTT | CASSRGQGWENTEAFF
TRBJ1-2 | NA | TRBD1 | TRBV5-1 | TGCGCCAGCAGCCCGAGCCCGGGACAGGGAACCGCCTTCTATGGCTACACCTTC | CASSPSPGQGTAFYGYTF
TRBJ1-2 | NA | NA | TRBV5-1 | TGCGCCAGCAGCTTGGGAGGGTTACCTAACTATGGCTACACCTTC | CASSLGGLPNYGYTF
TRBJ2-7 | NA | TRBD2 | TRBV6-5 | TGTGCCAGCAGTCGGACTAGCGGAACCTACGAGCAGTACTTC | CASSRTSGTYEQYF
TRBJ1-3 | NA | NA | TRBV19 | TGTGCCAGTAGTGCACGGGGAGGAAACACCATATATTTT | CASSARGGNTIYF
TRBJ1-2 | few | NA | TRBV5-4 | TGTGCCAGCAGCATCGACAGCTATGGCTACACCTTC | CASSIDSYGYTF
TRBJ2-2 | NA | TRBD1 | TRBV5-8 | TGTGCCAGCAGCCGCAGGGGGACCGGGGAGCTGTTTTTT | CASSRRGTGELFF
TRBJ2-1 | NA | TRBD2 | TRBV11-2 | TGTGCCAGCAATCCGGGACTAGCGGGTTTGACCTACAATGAGCAGTTCTTC | CASNPGLAGLTYNEQFF
TRBJ2-7 | NA | NA | TRBV5-6 | TGTGCCAGCAGTTTACAGGGTTGGAACGAGCAGTACTTC | CASSLQGWNEQYF
TRBJ1-2 | NA | TRBD1 | TRBV27 | TGTGCCAGCAGTTTACGGGGGGACAGGACGAGCTATGGCTACACCTTC | CASSLRGDRTSYGYTF
TRBJ1-5 | NA | TRBD1 | TRBV28 | TGTGCCAGCAGTCAAACCCATCTCAGGGGGTTACAGCCCCAGCATTTT | CASSQTHLRGLQPQHF
TRBJ1-1 | NA | NA | TRBV6-5 | TGTGCCAGCAGTTCAGGTTGGGGGGGCACTGAAGCTTTCTTT | CASSSGWGGTEAFF